This T cell receptor (beta chain) was captured by sequencing in a study of blood T cell repertoires in COVID-19. Turning to the study itself: Donors in the United States, Italy and Spain gave samples during acute or convalescent COVID-19. PBMCs, B-cell-depleted T cells, or T cells provided the cDNA or gDNA that made up the material.

The recovered donors of Cohort 3 showed two negative PCRs, clearance, or symptom resolution. Assay used: immunoSEQ multiplex PCR; TCRdb lists only in-frame clones, some missing. The table has a few hundred thousand clones, approximately 84% seen once. Germline CDR1 is SGHTA and CDR2 is FQGTGA. CDR3 length: 14 residues. V dropped 5 bases and J dropped 1 base, with 11 bases sitting between them. Sequencing used PBMCs or T cells enriched from blood (not recorded which). The TCR originated in a woman in her twenties or thirties who had recovered from COVID-19. The chain couples TRBV7-3 to TRBJ1-1, with a tentative D call TRBD1 (5 bases). The CDR3 sequence: CASSLHQGNTEAFF. The CDR3 DNA is TGTGCCAGCAGCCTCCATCAGGGGAACACTGAAGCTTTCTTT.